This T cell receptor beta chain was found in a study of T-cell memory formation after mild COVID-19. General study results and limits: Contracting CD8+ clones were enriched in EMRA, CD4+ mainly in CM and EM.

The CDR3 runs to 12 residues. V lost 6 bases, J lost 10 bases, and 14 bases lay in between. CDR1 is SGHRS, CDR2 YFSETQ, per germline. Turning to this clonotype: Its antigen is as yet unknown.

TCRdb analysed the 5' RACE reads with MiXCR anew, one entry per CDR3 protein. Among about 400,000 distinct CDR3 sequences listed, about 20% were seen once. The J gene is TRBJ2-1, the V gene TRBV5-1; a possible D gene is TRBD1 (6 bases). Sequencing was carried out using PBMCs or a T cell subset sorted from them (not recorded which). The sequence was collected from a man between 18 and 35 years old who had mild COVID-19 (a few samples of this study predate the infection). Cell type and time point are not known. Written as DNA, the CDR3 is TGCGCCAGCAACTCGGACAGCTCCGAGCAGTTCTTC. It encodes CASNSDSSEQFF.